This record looks at one T cell receptor (beta chain) sequence and its context. The antigen is undetermined. The assay was immunoSEQ multiplex PCR, and TCRdb's table has in-frame clones only and misses some. The sample carries about 2 million clones, 95% recorded once. This CDR3 contains 14 residues. CDR1 KGHSH and CDR2 LQKENI come from the germline V gene. The V gene lost 5 bases and the J gene lost 8 bases, with 13 bases spanning the gap. The data are from a study of shared clonotypes between healthy human individuals. General study findings and limits: What naive subsets generally showed was a larger estimated richness than memory subsets showed. Sharing across four donors was highest in naive CD4 (roughly 5%) and lowest in memory CD8 (approximately 0.4%).

The source material was naive CD4+ T cells sorted from blood. Sample subset: CD45RA+ positively selected. The chain combines TRBV18 with TRBJ1-6, with a tentative D call TRBD1 (5 bases). The TCR comes from a man younger than 35 in good health. The CDR3 region is CASSTSGWDSPLHF. The DNA for the CDR3 is TGTGCCAGCTCAACCTCAGGGTGGGATTCACCCCTCCACTTT.